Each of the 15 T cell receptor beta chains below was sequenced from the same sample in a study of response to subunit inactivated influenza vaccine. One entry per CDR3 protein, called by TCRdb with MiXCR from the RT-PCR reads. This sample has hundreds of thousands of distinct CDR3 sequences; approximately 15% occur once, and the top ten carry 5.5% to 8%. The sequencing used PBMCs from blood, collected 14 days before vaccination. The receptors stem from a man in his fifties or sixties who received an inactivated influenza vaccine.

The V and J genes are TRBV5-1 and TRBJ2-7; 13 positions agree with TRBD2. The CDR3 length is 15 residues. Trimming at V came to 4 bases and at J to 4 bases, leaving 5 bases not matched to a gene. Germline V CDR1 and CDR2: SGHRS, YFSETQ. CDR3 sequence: CASSVLAGGLYEQYF. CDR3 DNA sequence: TGCGCCAGCAGCGTACTAGCGGGGGGGCTTTACGAGCAGTACTTC. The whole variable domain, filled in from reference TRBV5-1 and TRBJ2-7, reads KAGVTQTPRYLIKTRGQQVTLSCSPISGHRSVSWYQQTPGQGLQFLFEYFSETQRNKGNFPGRFSGRQFSNSRSEMNVSTLELGDSALYLCASSVLAGGLYEQYFGPGTRLTVT.

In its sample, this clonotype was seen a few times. CDR3 loop: CASSKAGIQPQHF. The CDR3 DNA is TGTGCCAGTAGTAAAGCAGGGATCCAGCCCCAGCATTTT. The V gene is TRBV19, the J gene TRBJ1-5; maybe TRBD1 (5 bases). Trimming removed 4 bases from V and 7 bases from J, with 11 bases in between. Germline CDR1 LNHDA, CDR2 SQIVND (reference sequence). The CDR3 contains 13 residues.

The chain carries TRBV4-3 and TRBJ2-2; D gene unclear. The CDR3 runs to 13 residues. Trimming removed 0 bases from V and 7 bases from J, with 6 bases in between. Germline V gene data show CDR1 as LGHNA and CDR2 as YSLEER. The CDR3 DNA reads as TGCGCCAGCAGCCAAGATCTTATCGGGGAGCTGTTTTTT. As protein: CASSQDLIGELFF.

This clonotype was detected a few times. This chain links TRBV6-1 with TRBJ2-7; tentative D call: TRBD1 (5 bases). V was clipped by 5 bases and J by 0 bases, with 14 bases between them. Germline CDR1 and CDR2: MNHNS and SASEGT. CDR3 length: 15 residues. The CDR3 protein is CASSRLPDTSYEQYF. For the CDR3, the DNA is TGTGCCAGCAGTAGGCTCCCGGACACCTCCTACGAGCAGTACTTC.

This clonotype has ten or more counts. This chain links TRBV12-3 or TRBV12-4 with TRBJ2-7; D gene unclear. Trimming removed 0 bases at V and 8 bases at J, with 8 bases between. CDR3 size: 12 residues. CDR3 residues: CASSLAGFQQYF. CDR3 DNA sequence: TGTGCCAGCAGTTTAGCAGGGTTTCAGCAGTACTTC.

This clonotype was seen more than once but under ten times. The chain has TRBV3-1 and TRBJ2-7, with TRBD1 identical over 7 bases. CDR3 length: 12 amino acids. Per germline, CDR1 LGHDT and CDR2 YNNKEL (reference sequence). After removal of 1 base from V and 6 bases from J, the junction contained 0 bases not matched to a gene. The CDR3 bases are TGTGCCAGCAGCCAAGCAGGGGGCGAGCAGTACTTC. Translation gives CASSQAGGEQYF.

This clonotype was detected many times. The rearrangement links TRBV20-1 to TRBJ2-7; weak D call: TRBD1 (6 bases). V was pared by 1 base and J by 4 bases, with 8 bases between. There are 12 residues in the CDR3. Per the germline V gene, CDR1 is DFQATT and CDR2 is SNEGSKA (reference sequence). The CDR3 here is CSARGGRYEQYF. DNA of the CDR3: TGCAGTGCTAGAGGGGGGCGGTACGAGCAGTACTTC.

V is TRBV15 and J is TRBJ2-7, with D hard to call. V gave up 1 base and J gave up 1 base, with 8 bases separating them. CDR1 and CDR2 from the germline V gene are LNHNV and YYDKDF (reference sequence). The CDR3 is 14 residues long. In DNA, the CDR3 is TGTGCCACCAGCAGAGCCCGGAAATCCTACGAGCAGTACTTC. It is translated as CATSRARKSYEQYF.

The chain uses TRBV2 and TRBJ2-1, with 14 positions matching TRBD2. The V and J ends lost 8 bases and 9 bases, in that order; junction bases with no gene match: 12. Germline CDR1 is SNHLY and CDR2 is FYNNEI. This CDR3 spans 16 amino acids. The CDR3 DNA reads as TGTGCCAGCCGCAAACGAGGGACTAGCGGGAGAGTTGAGCAGTTCTTC. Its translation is CASRKRGTSGRVEQFF. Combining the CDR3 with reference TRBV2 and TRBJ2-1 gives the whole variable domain EPEVTQTPSHQVTQMGQEVILRCVPISNHLYFYWYRQILGQKVEFLVSFYNNEISEKSEIFDDQFSVERPDGSNFTLKIRSTKLEDSAMYFCASRKRGTSGRVEQFFGPGTRLTVL.

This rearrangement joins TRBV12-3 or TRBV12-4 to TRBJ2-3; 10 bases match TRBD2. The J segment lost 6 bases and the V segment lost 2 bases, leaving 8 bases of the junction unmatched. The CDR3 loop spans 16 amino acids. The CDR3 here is CASSLLQRGGADTQYF. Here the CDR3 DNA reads TGTGCCAGCAGTTTACTGCAGCGGGGGGGCGCTGATACGCAGTATTTT.

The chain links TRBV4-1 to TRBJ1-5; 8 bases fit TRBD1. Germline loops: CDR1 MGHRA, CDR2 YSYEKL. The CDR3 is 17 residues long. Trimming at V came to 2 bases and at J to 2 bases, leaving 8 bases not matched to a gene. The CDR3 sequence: CASSQRFQGAGNQPQHF. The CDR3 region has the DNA TGCGCCAGCAGCCAAAGATTTCAGGGGGCCGGCAATCAGCCCCAGCATTTT.

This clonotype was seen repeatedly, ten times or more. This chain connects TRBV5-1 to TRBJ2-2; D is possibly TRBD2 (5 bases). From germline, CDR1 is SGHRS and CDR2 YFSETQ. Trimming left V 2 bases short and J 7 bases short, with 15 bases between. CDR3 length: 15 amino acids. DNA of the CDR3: TGCGCCAGCAGCTTACAGAGGACTCAGCACGGGGAGCTGTTTTTT. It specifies CASSLQRTQHGELFF. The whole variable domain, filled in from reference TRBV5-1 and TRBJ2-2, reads KAGVTQTPRYLIKTRGQQVTLSCSPISGHRSVSWYQQTPGQGLQFLFEYFSETQRNKGNFPGRFSGRQFSNSRSEMNVSTLELGDSALYLCASSLQRTQHGELFFGEGSRLTVL.

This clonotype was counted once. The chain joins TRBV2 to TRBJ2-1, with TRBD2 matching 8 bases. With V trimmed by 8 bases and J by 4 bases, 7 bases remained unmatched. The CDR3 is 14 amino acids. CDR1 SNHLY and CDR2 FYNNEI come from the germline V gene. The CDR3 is CASRGGSTYNEQFF. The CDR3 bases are TGTGCCAGCCGGGGGGGGTCGACTTACAATGAGCAGTTCTTC.

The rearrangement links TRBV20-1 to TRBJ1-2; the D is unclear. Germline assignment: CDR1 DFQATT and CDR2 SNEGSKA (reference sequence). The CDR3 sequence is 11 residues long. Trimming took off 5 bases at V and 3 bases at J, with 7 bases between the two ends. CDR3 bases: TGCAGTGCTGCCCGGGACTATGGCTACACCTTC. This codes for CSAARDYGYTF.

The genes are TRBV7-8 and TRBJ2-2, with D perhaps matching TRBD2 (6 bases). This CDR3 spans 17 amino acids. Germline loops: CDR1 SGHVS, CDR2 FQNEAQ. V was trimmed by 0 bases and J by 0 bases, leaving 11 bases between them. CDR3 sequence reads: CASSLAGGTANTGELFF. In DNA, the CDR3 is TGTGCCAGCAGCTTAGCGGGCGGGACGGCGAACACCGGGGAGCTGTTTTTT. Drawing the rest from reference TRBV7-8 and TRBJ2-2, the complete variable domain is GAGVSQSPRYKVAKRGQDVALRCDPISGHVSLFWYQQALGQGPEFLTYFQNEAQLDKSGLPSDRFFAERPEGSVSTLKIQRTQQEDSAVYLCASSLAGGTANTGELFFGEGSRLTVL.